This entry lists 20 T cell receptor beta chains sequenced from one sample in a study of radiation and T cells in renal cell carcinoma. Method: immunoSEQ multiplex PCR; TCRdb's copy keeps in-frame clones and lacks some. This table holds about 130,000 clones, roughly four fifths found once. The time point here: blood 2 weeks post-SBRT. Described treatment: 15 Gy SBRT to primary tumor, nephrectomy 4 weeks later. Here the sequenced sample was blood, taken from a patient whose treatment included radiotherapy and nephrectomy. Source of these receptors: a man aged 45-65 years with renal cell carcinoma.

The sample holds a few counts of this clone. The chain carries TRBV7-8 and TRBJ2-5; D call uncertain. Germline-derived CDR1 and CDR2 are SGHVS and FQNEAQ. The V gene lost 6 bases and the J gene lost 3 bases, with 23 bases spanning the gap. This CDR3 is 17 amino acids long. The DNA of the CDR3 is TGTGCCAGCAGTAGAAGGCTTAGTAGTGTAGCTGAAGAGACCCAGTACTTC. This sequence encodes CASSRRLSSVAEETQYF.

This sequence joins TRBV6-5 and TRBJ1-2, with 11 bases aligning to TRBD1. Per the germline V gene, CDR1 is MNHEY and CDR2 is SVGAGI. CDR3 length equals 14 residues. Trimming at V came to 6 bases and at J to 5 bases, leaving 5 bases not matched to a gene. CDR3 sequence: CASRVGQGVYGYTF. The CDR3 DNA reads as TGTGCCAGCAGGGTGGGACAGGGGGTGTATGGCTACACCTTC.

This clone showed up just a few times. The genes are TRBV7-2 and TRBJ1-2; D remains unclear. V lost 5 bases, J lost 7 bases, and 14 bases lay in between. CDR1 is SGHTA and CDR2 is FQGNSA in the germline V gene. This CDR3 has 13 amino acids. The DNA of the CDR3 is TGTGCCAGCAGCCTCGACGGGAATAGTGGCTACACCTTC. As protein: CASSLDGNSGYTF. The variable domain in full, with the rest retrieved from reference TRBV7-2 and TRBJ1-2, is GAGVSQSPSNKVTEKGKDVELRCDPISGHTALYWYRQSLGQGLEFLIYFQGNSAPDKSGLPSDRFSAERTGGSVSTLTIQRTQQEDSAVYLCASSLDGNSGYTFGSGTRLTVV.

This sequence joins TRBV28 and TRBJ2-7; 8 bases fit TRBD1. CDR1 is MDHEN and CDR2 is SYDVKM in the germline V gene. V trimming: 7 bases; J trimming: 6 bases; junction bases outside the gene matches: 2. The CDR3 loop spans 11 amino acids. CDR3 residues: CASNDRGEQYF. CDR3 sequence (DNA): TGTGCCAGCAACGACAGGGGCGAGCAGTACTTC. The entire variable domain, with the rest obtained from reference TRBV28 and TRBJ2-7, is as follows: DVKVTQSSRYLVKRTGEKVFLECVQDMDHENMFWYRQDPGLGLRLIYFSYDVKMKEKGDIPEGYSVSREKKERFSLILESASTNQTSMYLCASNDRGEQYFGPGTRLTVT.

The chain employs TRBV7-2 and TRBJ2-5; 8 nucleotides match TRBD1. The CDR3 contains 14 residues. With 3 bases clipped from V and 4 bases from J, the junction kept 4 bases outside the gene matches. CDR1 SGHTA and CDR2 FQGNSA come from the germline V gene. CDR3 sequence reads: CASSFGRGRETQYF. In nucleotides, the CDR3 is TGTGCCAGCAGCTTCGGCAGGGGGCGAGAGACCCAGTACTTC.

The J gene is TRBJ2-7, the V gene TRBV6-5, with a weak D call TRBD1 (5 bases). The germline V gene encodes CDR1 MNHEY and CDR2 SVGAGI. This CDR3 contains 15 residues. The V end lost 2 bases, the J end lost 3 bases, and 14 bases lay between the germline ends. CDR3 sequence: CASSYATALGYEQYF. CDR3 nucleotide sequence: TGTGCCAGCAGTTACGCGACAGCCCTCGGCTACGAGCAGTACTTC.

J is TRBJ1-3 and V is TRBV30, with D hard to call. There are 14 residues in the CDR3. Germline-derived CDR1 and CDR2 are GTSNPN and SVGIG (reference sequence). Deletions cut 3 bases from V and 0 bases from J, with 9 bases between. CDR3 region: CAWRPSSSGNTIYF. DNA for the CDR3: TGTGCCTGGAGGCCGTCGTCCTCTGGAAACACCATATATTTT.

This chain uses TRBV5-1 with TRBJ2-7; TRBD2 aligns across 14 bases. CDR1 SGHRS and CDR2 YFSETQ come from the germline V gene. CDR3 length equals 15 residues. Trimming cost V 4 bases and J 6 bases; bases outside gene matches: 6. CDR3 sequence (DNA): TGCGCCAGCAGCGCGGGACTAGCGGGAGCTGTCGAGCAGTACTTC. Protein sequence: CASSAGLAGAVEQYF.

The chain links TRBV9 to TRBJ2-7; 7 bases align to TRBD1. Looked up from germline, CDR1 is SGDLS and CDR2 is YYNGEE. Trimming removed 0 bases from V and 2 bases from J; junction bases left unmatched: 5. The CDR3 covers 15 residues. For the CDR3, the DNA is TGTGCCAGCAGCGTAGCTACAGGGGAGACCTACGAGCAGTACTTC. It encodes CASSVATGETYEQYF.

This rearrangement joins TRBV4-3 to TRBJ2-2; 8 bases line up with TRBD2. The germline V gene encodes CDR1 LGHNA and CDR2 YSLEER. The CDR3 is 19 amino acids. With V trimmed by 2 bases and J by 4 bases, 15 bases remained unmatched. DNA for the CDR3: TGCGCCAGCAGCCAACGTACCAGGACCAGCGGGGGATTCACCGGGGAGCTGTTTTTT. This sequence encodes CASSQRTRTSGGFTGELFF.

V usage is TRBV2 and J usage is TRBJ2-1, with D possibly being TRBD1 (5 bases). The germline V gene encodes CDR1 SNHLY and CDR2 FYNNEI. CDR3 size: 12 residues. Trimming removed 5 bases from V and 9 bases from J, with 11 bases in between. CDR3 protein: CASSTTDGEQFF. The CDR3 bases are TGTGCCAGCAGTACGACAGATGGTGAGCAGTTCTTC.

The chain carries TRBV5-4 and TRBJ2-7; tentatively, D is TRBD1 (5 bases). Per the germline V gene, CDR1 is SGHNT and CDR2 is YYREEE (reference sequence). The CDR3 has 15 residues. V lost 0 bases and J lost 6, with 16 bases in between. The CDR3 nucleotides read TGTGCCAGCAGCTTGGTTGGTGGTGCAGGGCGCGAGCAGTACTTC. This translates into CASSLVGGAGREQYF.

This chain connects TRBV5-8 to TRBJ2-1; D perhaps matches TRBD2 (6 bases). There are 15 residues in the CDR3. CDR1 is SGHTS and CDR2 is YDEGEE in the germline V gene. Trimming took off 4 bases at V and 8 bases at J, with 19 bases between the two ends. The CDR3 reads CASSPAGTFYDEQFF. Written as DNA, the CDR3 is TGTGCCAGCAGCCCGGCCGGGACTTTTTATGATGAGCAGTTCTTC.

This clone was observed a single time. The sample has other DNA sequences that encode this CDR3 too. This chain joins TRBV15 and TRBJ2-1; D possibly corresponds to TRBD2 (6 bases). Trimming shortened V by 1 base and J by 0 bases, and 10 bases separated the two germline ends. There are 16 residues in the CDR3. Germline CDR1 reads LNHNV; CDR2 reads YYDKDF (reference sequence). The CDR3 DNA follows: TGTGCCACCAGCAGAGCTCCCGGGAGCTCCTACAATGAGCAGTTCTTC. This translates into CATSRAPGSSYNEQFF.

This clone was picked up one time. The chain combines TRBV13 with TRBJ2-7; possibly TRBD1 for D (5 bases). This CDR3 has 14 residues. Trimming took off 4 bases at V and 2 bases at J, with 12 bases between the two ends. The germline gives CDR1 PRHDT, CDR2 FYEKMQ (reference sequence). CDR3 bases: TGTGCCAGCAGCTCATACAGGCCCACCTACGAGCAGTACTTC. It yields the protein CASSSYRPTYEQYF.

The chain is built from TRBV30 and TRBJ2-2; TRBD2 matches 10 bases. The V gene's germline CDR1 is GTSNPN and CDR2 SVGIG (reference sequence). This CDR3 contains 15 residues. V shed 7 bases and J 1 base; nucleotides not matched to a gene: 6. The CDR3 sequence is CAYSGTSVNTGELFF. The CDR3 DNA reads TGTGCCTATTCCGGGACTAGCGTGAACACCGGGGAGCTGTTTTTT.

The chain couples TRBV7-9 to TRBJ2-1; unclear D gene. Germline V CDR1 and CDR2: SEHNR, FQNEAQ (reference sequence). CDR3 length equals 12 residues. The ends were cut back, 5 bases at V and 8 bases at J, with 10 bases in the middle. CDR3 region: CASSPLLDEQFF. DNA for the CDR3: TGTGCCAGCAGCCCCCTCTTGGATGAGCAGTTCTTC.

This clone was seen more than once but under ten times. This rearrangement joins TRBV20-1 to TRBJ1-2; D might be TRBD1 (5 bases). Germline assignment: CDR1 DFQATT and CDR2 SNEGSKA (reference sequence). V lost 7 bases, J lost 8 bases, and 11 bases lay in between. This CDR3 spans 10 amino acids. The CDR3, as DNA: TGCAGTGGCACGCCAGGGGGCTACACCTTC. Protein: CSGTPGGYTF.

This rearrangement joins TRBV5-1 to TRBJ2-2; maybe TRBD1 (5 bases). With 2 bases removed from V and 6 bases from J, the gap between germline ends came to 14 bases. This CDR3 is built from 15 residues. In germline, CDR1 is SGHRS, CDR2 YFSETQ. The CDR3 nucleotides read TGCGCCAGCAGCTTTGCAGGGATTCGTTCCGGGGAGCTGTTTTTT. Amino acids: CASSFAGIRSGELFF.

The V call is TRBV2, the J call TRBJ1-1, with D possibly matching TRBD1 (5 bases). Deletions cut 3 bases from V and 1 base from J, with 9 bases between. This CDR3 has 14 residues. Germline CDR1 reads SNHLY; CDR2 reads FYNNEI. CDR3 sequence reads: CASSEKGTNTEAFF. The CDR3 DNA sequence: TGTGCCAGCAGTGAGAAAGGGACGAACACTGAAGCTTTCTTT.